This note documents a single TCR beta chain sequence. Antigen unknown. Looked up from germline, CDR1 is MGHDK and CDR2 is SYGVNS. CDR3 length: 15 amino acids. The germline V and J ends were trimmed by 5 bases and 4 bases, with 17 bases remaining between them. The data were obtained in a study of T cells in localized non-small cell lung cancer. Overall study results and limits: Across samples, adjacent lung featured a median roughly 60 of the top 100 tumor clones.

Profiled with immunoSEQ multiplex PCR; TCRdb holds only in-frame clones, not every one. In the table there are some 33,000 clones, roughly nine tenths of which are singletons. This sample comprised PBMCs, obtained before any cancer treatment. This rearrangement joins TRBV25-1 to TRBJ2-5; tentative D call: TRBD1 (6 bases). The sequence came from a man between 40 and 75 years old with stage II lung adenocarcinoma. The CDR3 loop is CASSLTGSRTETQYF. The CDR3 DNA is TGTGCCAGCAGTCTGACAGGTTCCCGGACAGAGACCCAGTACTTC.